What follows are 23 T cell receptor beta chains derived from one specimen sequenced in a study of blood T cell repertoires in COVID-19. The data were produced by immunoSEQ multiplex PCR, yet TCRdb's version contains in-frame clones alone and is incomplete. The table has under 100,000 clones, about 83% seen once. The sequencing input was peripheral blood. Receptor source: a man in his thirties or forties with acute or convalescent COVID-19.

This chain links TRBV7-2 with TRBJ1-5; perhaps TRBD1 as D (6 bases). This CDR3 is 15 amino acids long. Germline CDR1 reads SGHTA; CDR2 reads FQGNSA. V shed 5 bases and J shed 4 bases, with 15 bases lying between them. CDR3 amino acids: CASSLQQGPNQPQHF. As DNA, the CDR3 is TGTGCCAGCAGCCTTCAACAGGGCCCGAATCAGCCCCAGCATTTT.

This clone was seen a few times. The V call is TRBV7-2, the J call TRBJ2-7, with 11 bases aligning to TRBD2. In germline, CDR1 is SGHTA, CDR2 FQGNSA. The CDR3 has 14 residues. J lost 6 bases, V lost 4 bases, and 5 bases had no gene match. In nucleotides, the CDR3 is TGTGCCAGCAGCTCGCCTAGCGGGAGGCTCGAGCAGTACTTC. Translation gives CASSSPSGRLEQYF.

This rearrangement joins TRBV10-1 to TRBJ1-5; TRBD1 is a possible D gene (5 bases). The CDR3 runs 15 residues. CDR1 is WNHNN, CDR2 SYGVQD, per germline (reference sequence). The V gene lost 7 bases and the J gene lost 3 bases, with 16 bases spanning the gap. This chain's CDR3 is CASTRSGGDNQPQHF. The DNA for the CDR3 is TGCGCCAGCACCCGGTCCGGGGGGGACAATCAGCCCCAGCATTTT.

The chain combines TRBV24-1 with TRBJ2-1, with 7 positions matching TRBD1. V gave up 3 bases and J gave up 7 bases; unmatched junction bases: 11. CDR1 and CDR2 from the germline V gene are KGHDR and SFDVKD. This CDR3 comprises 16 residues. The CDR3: CATSDAKTGLRNEQFF. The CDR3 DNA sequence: TGTGCCACCAGTGATGCTAAGACAGGGTTGAGGAATGAGCAGTTCTTC.

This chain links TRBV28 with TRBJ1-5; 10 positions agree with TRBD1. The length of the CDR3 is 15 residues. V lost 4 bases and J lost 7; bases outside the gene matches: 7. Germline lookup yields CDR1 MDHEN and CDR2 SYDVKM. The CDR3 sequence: CASSSTGGAWQPQHF. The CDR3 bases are TGTGCCAGCAGTTCGACAGGGGGCGCCTGGCAGCCCCAGCATTTT.

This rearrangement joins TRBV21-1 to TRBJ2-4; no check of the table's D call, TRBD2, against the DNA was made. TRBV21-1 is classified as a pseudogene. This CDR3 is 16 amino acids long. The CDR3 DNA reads TGTGCCAGCAGCGTTACCCCTTTAGCCCTCGAAAACATTCAGTACTTC. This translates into CASSVTPLALENIQYF.

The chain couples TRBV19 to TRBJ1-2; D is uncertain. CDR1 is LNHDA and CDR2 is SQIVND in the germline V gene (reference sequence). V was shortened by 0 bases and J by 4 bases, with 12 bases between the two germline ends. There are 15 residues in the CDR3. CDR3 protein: CASSIDGGGIYGYTF. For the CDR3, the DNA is TGTGCCAGTAGTATAGATGGAGGCGGAATCTATGGCTACACCTTC.

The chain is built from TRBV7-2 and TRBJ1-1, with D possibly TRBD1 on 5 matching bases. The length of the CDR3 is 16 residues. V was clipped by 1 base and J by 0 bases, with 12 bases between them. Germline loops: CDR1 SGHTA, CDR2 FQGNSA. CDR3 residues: CASSLVQGMVNTEAFF. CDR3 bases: TGTGCCAGCAGCTTAGTGCAGGGCATGGTGAACACTGAAGCTTTCTTT.

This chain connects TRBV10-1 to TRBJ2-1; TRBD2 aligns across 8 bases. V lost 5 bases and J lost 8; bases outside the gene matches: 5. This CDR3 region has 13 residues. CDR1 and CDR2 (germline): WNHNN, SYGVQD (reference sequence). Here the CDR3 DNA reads TGCGCCAGCAGTCACACTAGCGGCCATGAGCAGTTCTTC. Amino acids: CASSHTSGHEQFF.

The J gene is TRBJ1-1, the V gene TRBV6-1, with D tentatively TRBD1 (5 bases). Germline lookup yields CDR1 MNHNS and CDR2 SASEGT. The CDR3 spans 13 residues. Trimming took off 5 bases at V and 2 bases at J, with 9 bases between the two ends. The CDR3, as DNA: TGTGCCAGCAGTAAACAGGAAAACACTGAAGCTTTCTTT. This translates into CASSKQENTEAFF.

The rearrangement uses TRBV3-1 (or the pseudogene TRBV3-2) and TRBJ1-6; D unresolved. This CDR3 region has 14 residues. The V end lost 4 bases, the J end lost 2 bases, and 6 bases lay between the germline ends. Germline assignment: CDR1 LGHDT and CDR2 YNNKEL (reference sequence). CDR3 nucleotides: TGTGCCAGCAGCCTCGGGACCTATAATTCACCCCTCCACTTT. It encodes CASSLGTYNSPLHF.

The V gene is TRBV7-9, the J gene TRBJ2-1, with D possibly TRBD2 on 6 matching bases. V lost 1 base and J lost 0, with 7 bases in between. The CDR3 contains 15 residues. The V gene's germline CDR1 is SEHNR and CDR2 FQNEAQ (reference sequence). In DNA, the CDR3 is TGTGCCAGCAGCTTAGTAGCGGTCTCCTACAATGAGCAGTTCTTC. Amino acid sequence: CASSLVAVSYNEQFF. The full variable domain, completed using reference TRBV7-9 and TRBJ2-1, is DTGVSQNPRHKITKRGQNVTFRCDPISEHNRLYWYRQTLGQGPEFLTYFQNEAQLEKSRLLSDRFSAERPKGSFSTLEIQRTEQGDSAMYLCASSLVAVSYNEQFFGPGTRLTVL.

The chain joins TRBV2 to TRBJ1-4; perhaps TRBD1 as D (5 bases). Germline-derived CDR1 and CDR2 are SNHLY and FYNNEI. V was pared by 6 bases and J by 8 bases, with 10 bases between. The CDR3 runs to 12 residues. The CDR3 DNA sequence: TGTGCCAGCAGGCAGGGTGGAGAAAAACTGTTTTTT. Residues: CASRQGGEKLFF. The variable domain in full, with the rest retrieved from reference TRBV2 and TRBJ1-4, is EPEVTQTPSHQVTQMGQEVILRCVPISNHLYFYWYRQILGQKVEFLVSFYNNEISEKSEIFDDQFSVERPDGSNFTLKIRSTKLEDSAMYFCASRQGGEKLFFGSGTQLSVL.

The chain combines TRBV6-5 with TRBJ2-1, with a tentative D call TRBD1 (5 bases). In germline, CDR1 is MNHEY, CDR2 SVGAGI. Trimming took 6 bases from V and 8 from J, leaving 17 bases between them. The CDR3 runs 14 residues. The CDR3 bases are TGTGCCAGCAGCGACATCCAAAGCAGGGATGAGCAGTTCTTC. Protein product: CASSDIQSRDEQFF.

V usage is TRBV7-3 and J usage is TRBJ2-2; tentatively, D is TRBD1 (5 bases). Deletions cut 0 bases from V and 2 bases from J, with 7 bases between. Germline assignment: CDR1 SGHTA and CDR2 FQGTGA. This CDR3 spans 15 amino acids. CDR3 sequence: CASSLTRVNTGELFF. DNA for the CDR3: TGTGCCAGCAGCTTAACCAGGGTTAACACCGGGGAGCTGTTTTTT.

The CDR3 nucleotides read TGCGCCAGCAGCTTGGGGTCAGCTAACTATGGCTACACCTTC. Translation: CASSLGSANYGYTF. The chain uses TRBV5-1 and TRBJ1-2; D remains ambiguous. Germline lookup yields CDR1 SGHRS and CDR2 YFSETQ. CDR3 length: 14 residues. V dropped 0 bases and J dropped 0 bases, with 6 bases sitting between them.

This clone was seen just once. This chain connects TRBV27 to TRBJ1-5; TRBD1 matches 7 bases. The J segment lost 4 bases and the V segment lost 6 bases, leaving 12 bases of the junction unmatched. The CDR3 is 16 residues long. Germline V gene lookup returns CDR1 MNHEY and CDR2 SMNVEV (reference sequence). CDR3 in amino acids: CASSQFGDSPNQPQHF. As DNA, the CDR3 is TGTGCCAGCAGCCAGTTTGGGGACAGCCCGAATCAGCCCCAGCATTTT.

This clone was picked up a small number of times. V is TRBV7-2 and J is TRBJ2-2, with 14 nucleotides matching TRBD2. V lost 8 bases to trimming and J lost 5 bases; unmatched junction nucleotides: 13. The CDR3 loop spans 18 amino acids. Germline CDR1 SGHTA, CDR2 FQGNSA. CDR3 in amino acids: CASRGGLTSGRGTGELFF. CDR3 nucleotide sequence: TGTGCCAGCCGGGGAGGGTTGACTAGCGGGAGGGGGACCGGGGAGCTGTTTTTT.

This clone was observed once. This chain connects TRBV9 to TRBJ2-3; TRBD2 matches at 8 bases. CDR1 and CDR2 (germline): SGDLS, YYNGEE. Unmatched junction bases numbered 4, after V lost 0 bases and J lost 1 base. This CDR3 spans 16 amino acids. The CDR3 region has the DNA TGTGCCAGCAGCGTAGTAGACGGGAGGGGCACAGATACGCAGTATTTT. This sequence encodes CASSVVDGRGTDTQYF.

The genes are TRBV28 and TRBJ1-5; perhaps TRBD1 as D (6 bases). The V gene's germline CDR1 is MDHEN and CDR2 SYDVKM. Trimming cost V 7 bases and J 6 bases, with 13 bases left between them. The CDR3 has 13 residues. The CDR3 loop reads CASTAGAAQPQHF. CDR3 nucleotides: TGTGCCAGCACCGCGGGGGCAGCTCAGCCCCAGCATTTT.

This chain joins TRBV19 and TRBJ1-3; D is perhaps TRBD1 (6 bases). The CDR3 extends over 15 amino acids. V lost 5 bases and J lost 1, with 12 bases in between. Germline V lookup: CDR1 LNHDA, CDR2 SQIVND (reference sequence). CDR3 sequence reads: CASSATDSSGNTIYF. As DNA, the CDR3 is TGTGCCAGTAGTGCCACGGACAGTTCTGGAAACACCATATATTTT.

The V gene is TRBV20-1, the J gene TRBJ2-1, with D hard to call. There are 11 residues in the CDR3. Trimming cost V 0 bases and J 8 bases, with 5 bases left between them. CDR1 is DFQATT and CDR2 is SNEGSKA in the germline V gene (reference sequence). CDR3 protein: CSARDNYEQFF. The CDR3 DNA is TGCAGTGCTAGAGATAACTATGAGCAGTTCTTC.

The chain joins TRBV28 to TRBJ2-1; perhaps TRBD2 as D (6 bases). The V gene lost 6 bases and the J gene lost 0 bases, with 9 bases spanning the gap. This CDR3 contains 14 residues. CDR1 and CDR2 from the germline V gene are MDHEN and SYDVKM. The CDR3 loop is CASRRGSSYNEQFF. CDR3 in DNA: TGTGCCAGCAGACGGGGGAGCTCCTACAATGAGCAGTTCTTC.